This entry features one TCR beta chain sequence. The data stem from a study of monozygotic twins with cystic fibrosis. Trimming removed 6 bases at V and 4 bases at J, with 17 bases between. Germline V gene data show CDR1 as MNHEY and CDR2 as SMNVEV (reference sequence). The CDR3 has 15 amino acids. Clones were read by immunoSEQ multiplex PCR, and TCRdb kept only the in-frame ones, dropping some. The repertoire consists of roughly 15,000 clones, with 80% to 95% occurring once and the leading ten covering 9.3%. The sequence derives from a girl aged 2 to 10 with cystic fibrosis. Sequenced material: blood. V usage is TRBV27 and J usage is TRBJ2-3, with D perhaps being TRBD1 or TRBD2 (5 bases each). Here the CDR3 reads CASRLPGRPSDTQYF. The CDR3, as DNA: TGTGCCAGCAGACTTCCGGGACGCCCCTCAGATACGCAGTATTTT.